This T cell receptor beta chain was profiled in a study of blood T cell repertoires in COVID-19. Study-wide context: Researchers got acute and convalescent COVID-19 samples from the United States, Italy and Spain. T cells, B-cell-depleted T cells, or PBMCs provided the cDNA or gDNA that served as material.

Original analysis: From reference gene primer amplification, estimates of nucleated cell counts were derived. The method was immunoSEQ multiplex PCR; TCRdb's version includes in-frame clones alone and lacks a portion of them. That table gives V, J and clone size, and the DNA gave D and trimming. The table records 150,000 to 200,000 clones, around 85% of them present only once. CDR1 and CDR2 (germline): SNHLY, FYNNEI. V trimming: 6 bases; J trimming: 5 bases; junction bases outside the gene matches: 2. This CDR3 is 14 amino acids long. The gene calls are TRBV2 and TRBJ1-6; 9 nucleotides align to TRBD1. This clonotype was sampled from a man between 60 and 75 years old with acute or convalescent COVID-19. Sequences were obtained from peripheral blood. CDR3: CASRTGGDNSPLHF. As DNA, the CDR3 is TGTGCCAGCAGGACAGGGGGAGATAATTCACCCCTCCACTTT.